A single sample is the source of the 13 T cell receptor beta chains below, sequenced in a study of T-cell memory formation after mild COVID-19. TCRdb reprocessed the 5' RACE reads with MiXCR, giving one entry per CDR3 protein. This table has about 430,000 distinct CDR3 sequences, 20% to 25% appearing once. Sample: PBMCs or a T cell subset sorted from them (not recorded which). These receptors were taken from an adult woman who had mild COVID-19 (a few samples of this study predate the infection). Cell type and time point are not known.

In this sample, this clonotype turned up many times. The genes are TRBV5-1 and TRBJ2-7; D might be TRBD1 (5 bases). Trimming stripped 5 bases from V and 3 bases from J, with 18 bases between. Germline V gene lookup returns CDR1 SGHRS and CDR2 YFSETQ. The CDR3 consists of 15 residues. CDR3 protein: CASRPLGATNYEQYF. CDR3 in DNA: TGCGCCAGCAGACCTTTAGGGGCCACTAACTACGAGCAGTACTTC.

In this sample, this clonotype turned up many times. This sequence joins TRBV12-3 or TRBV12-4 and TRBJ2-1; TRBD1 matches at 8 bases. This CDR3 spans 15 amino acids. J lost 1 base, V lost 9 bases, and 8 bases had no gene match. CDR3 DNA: TGTGCCAGTAGCCCTACAGGGGGTTCCTACAATGAGCAGTTCTTC. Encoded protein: CASSPTGGSYNEQFF.

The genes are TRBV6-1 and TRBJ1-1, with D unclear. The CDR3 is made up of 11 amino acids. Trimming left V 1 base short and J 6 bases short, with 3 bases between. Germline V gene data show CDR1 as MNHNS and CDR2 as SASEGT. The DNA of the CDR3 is TGTGCCAGCAGTGAAGTACCTGAAGCTTTCTTT. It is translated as CASSEVPEAFF.

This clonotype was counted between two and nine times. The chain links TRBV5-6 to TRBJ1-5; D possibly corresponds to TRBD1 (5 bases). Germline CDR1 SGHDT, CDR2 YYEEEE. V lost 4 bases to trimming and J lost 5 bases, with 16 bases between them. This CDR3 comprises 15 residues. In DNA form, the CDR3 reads TGTGCCAGCAGCAGGAGAGGGGAGTGGGATCAGCCCCAGCATTTT. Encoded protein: CASSRRGEWDQPQHF.

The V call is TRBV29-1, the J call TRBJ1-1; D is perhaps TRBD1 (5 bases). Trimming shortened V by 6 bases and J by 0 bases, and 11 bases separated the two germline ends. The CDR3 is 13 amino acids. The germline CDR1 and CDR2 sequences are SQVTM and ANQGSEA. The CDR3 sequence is CSVGRVLNTEAFF. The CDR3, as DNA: TGCAGCGTGGGCAGGGTCCTGAACACTGAAGCTTTCTTT. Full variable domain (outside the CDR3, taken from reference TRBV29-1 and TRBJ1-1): SAVISQKPSRDICQRGTSLTIQCQVDSQVTMMFWYRQQPGQSLTLIATANQGSEATYESGFVIDKFPISRPNLTFSTLTVSNMSPEDSSIYLCSVGRVLNTEAFFGQGTRLTVV.

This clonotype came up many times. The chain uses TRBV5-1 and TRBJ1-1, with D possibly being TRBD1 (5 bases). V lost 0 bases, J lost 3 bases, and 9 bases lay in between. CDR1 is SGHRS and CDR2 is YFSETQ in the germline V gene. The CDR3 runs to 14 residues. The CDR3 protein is CASSLDRSDTEAFF. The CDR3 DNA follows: TGCGCCAGCAGCTTGGACAGGTCGGACACTGAAGCTTTCTTT.

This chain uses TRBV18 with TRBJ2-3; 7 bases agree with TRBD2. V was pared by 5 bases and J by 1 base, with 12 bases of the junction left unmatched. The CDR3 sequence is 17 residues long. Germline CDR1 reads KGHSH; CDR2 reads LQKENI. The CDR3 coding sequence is TGTGCCAGCTCAACCTTAACTAGCGCCGAAGGCACAGATACGCAGTATTTT. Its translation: CASSTLTSAEGTDTQYF. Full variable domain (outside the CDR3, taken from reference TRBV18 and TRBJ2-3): NAGVMQNPRHLVRRRGQEARLRCSPMKGHSHVYWYRQLPEEGLKFMVYLQKENIIDESGMPKERFSAEFPKEGPSILRIQQVVRGDSAAYFCASSTLTSAEGTDTQYFGPGTRLTVL.

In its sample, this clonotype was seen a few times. The CDR3 nucleotides read TGTGCCTGGACCCTACAGGGGGCTGGAGAAAAACTGTTTTTT. It yields the protein CAWTLQGAGEKLFF. The chain carries TRBV30 and TRBJ1-4; TRBD1 matches at 9 bases. The trim removed 4 bases at V and 8 bases at J, leaving 8 bases unmatched. CDR1 and CDR2 from the germline V gene are GTSNPN and SVGIG (reference sequence). CDR3 length: 14 amino acids.

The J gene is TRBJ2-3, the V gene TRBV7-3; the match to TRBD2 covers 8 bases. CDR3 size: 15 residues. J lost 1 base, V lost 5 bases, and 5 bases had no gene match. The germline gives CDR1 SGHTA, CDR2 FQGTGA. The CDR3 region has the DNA TGTGCCAGCAGCCCCGCCGGGGGGGGCACAGATACGCAGTATTTT. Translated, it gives CASSPAGGGTDTQYF.

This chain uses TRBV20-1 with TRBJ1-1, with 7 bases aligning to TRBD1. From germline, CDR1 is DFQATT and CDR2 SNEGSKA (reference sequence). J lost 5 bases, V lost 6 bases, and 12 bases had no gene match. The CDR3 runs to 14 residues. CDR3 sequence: CSAPATGRGTEAFF. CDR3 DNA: TGCAGTGCCCCGGCGACAGGGAGGGGAACTGAAGCTTTCTTT.

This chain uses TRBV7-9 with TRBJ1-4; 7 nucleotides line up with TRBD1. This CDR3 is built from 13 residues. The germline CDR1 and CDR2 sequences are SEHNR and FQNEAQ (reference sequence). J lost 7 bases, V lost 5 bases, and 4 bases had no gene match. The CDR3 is CASSPGQIEKLFF. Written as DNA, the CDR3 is TGTGCCAGCAGCCCGGGACAGATTGAAAAACTGTTTTTT.

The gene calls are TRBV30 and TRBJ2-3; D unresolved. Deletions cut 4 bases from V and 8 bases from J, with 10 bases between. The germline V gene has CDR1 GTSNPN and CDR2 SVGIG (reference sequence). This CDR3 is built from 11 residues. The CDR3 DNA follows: TGTGCCTGGACGACGGGTGGTACGCAGTATTTT. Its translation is CAWTTGGTQYF.

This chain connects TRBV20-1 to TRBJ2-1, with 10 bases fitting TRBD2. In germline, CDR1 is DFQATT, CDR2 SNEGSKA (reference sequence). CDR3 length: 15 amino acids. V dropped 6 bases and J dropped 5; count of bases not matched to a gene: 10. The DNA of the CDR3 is TGCAGTGCACCAACCCTAGCGGGGGTAGACAATGAGCAGTTCTTC. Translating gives CSAPTLAGVDNEQFF.